These 6 T cell receptor beta chains were sequenced from one sample in a study of T cell responses to AZD1222 COVID-19 vaccine. Profiled with immunoSEQ multiplex PCR; TCRdb holds only in-frame clones, not every one. This table holds about 120,000 clones, 90% found once. The material sequenced was peripheral blood, taken 28 days after the second dose of the MenACWY control vaccine. These receptors were taken from an adult who received the MenACWY meningococcal vaccine as a control.

The gene calls are TRBV7-9 and TRBJ1-2, with 7 nucleotides matching TRBD1. The CDR3 loop spans 13 amino acids. V lost 6 bases and J lost 8; bases outside the gene matches: 9. Per germline, CDR1 SEHNR and CDR2 FQNEAQ (reference sequence). The CDR3 is CASRGTASRGYTF. The CDR3 nucleotides are TGTGCCAGCAGGGGGACAGCTTCGAGGGGCTACACCTTC.

This chain connects TRBV30 to TRBJ2-3; TRBD2 matches 8 bases. The CDR3 contains 13 residues. V was clipped by 7 bases and J by 3 bases; unmatched bases: 6. Looked up from germline, CDR1 is GTSNPN and CDR2 is SVGIG (reference sequence). The CDR3 sequence: CAFASGSTDTQYF. CDR3 nucleotides: TGTGCCTTTGCAAGCGGGAGTACAGATACGCAGTATTTT.

The chain joins TRBV12-5 to TRBJ2-1, with 11 bases aligning to TRBD2. The V segment lost 7 bases and the J segment 4 bases; nucleotides outside the gene matches: 6. This CDR3 spans 15 amino acids. The V gene's germline CDR1 is LGHNT and CDR2 FRNRAP. CDR3 nucleotides: TGTGCTAGTGCCGAGGGACTAGCGGATTACAATGAGCAGTTCTTC. This codes for CASAEGLADYNEQFF.

The V call is TRBV12-3 or TRBV12-4, the J call TRBJ2-2; D may correspond to TRBD1 or TRBD2 (5 bases each). The CDR3 runs to 13 residues. V lost 3 bases, J lost 10 bases, and 12 bases lay in between. CDR3 sequence: CASSFGRGLELFF. CDR3 DNA sequence: TGTGCCAGCAGTTTTGGTCGGGGCCTGGAGCTGTTTTTT.

V is TRBV10-3 and J is TRBJ1-2; no reliable D call. The CDR3 is 12 amino acids. V gave up 3 bases and J gave up 5 bases, with 7 bases separating them. Germline assignment: CDR1 ENHRY and CDR2 SYGVKD. The CDR3 nucleotides are TGTGCCATCAGTGATCCGAAATATGGCTACACCTTC. Its translation is CAISDPKYGYTF.

This chain links TRBV9 with TRBJ2-5, with a possible D match to TRBD1 (6 bases). The germline V gene has CDR1 SGDLS and CDR2 YYNGEE. This CDR3 region has 14 residues. V was cut by 2 bases and J by 5 bases, with 13 bases left in between. The DNA of the CDR3 is TGTGCCAGCAGCGTCACAGGGATCCGGGAGACCCAGTACTTC. Translated, it gives CASSVTGIRETQYF.